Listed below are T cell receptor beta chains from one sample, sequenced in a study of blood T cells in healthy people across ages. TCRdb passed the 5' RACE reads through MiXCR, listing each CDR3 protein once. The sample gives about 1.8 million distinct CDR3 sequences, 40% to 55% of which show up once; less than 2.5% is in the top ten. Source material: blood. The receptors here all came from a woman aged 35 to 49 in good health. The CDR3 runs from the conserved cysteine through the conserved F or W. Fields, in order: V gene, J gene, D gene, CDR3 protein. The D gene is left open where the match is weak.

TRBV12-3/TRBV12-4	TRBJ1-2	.	CASSPNGGVGYGYTF
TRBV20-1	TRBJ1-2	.	CSATRRSGYGYTF
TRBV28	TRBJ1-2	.	CASSPGRPGYTF
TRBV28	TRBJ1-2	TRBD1	CASSFGTGGVNYGYTF
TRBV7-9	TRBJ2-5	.	CASSLGVGGGETQYF
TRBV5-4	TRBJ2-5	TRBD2	CASSRAGGLQETQYF
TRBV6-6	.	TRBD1	CASRSQGAQYEQYF
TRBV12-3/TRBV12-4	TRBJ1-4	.	CASRRGHGNEKLFF
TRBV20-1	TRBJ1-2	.	CSAFGTANYGYTF
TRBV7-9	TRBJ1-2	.	CASSFMSLRDTYYGYTF
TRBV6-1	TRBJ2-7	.	CASSEIGQFYEQYF
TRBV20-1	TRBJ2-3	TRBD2	CSAPSGGGTDTQYF
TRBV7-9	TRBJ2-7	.	CASSSSIGTYEQYF
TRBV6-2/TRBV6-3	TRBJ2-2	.	CASSYGLTNTGELFF
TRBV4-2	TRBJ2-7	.	CASSQGGADYEQYF
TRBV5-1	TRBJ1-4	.	CASSSTVGNEKLFF